A selection of T cell receptor beta chains follows, all from one sample in a study of T cells in Graves' hyperthyroidism and ophthalmopathy. Using its own MiXCR run on the multiplex PCR reads, TCRdb lists one record per CDR3 protein. The sample lists 550,000 to 600,000 distinct CDR3 sequences; 16% were seen once. Specimen: blood. These receptors were collected from a woman in her late teens or twenties with Graves' hyperthyroidism. The CDR3 runs from the conserved cysteine through the conserved F or W. D genes are given only for firm matches. Clone size is shown for a subset of rows, as once, few, many or a class of expanded clone.

j_call: TRBJ2-7; d_call: TRBD1; v_call: TRBV7-9; clone_size: many; cdr3_aa: CASSGDRTPYEQYF; cdr3_nt: TGTGCCAGCAGTGGGGACAGAACTCCCTACGAGCAGTACTTC
j_call: TRBJ2-7; d_call: -; v_call: TRBV28; clone_size: once; cdr3_aa: CASSLRVLDEQYF; cdr3_nt: TGTGCCAGCAGTCTCAGGGTTTTGGACGAGCAGTACTTC
j_call: TRBJ2-7; d_call: -; v_call: TRBV20-1; clone_size: -; cdr3_aa: CSARFEGDREQYF; cdr3_nt: TGCAGTGCTAGATTCGAGGGAGATCGGGAGCAGTACTTC
j_call: TRBJ2-3; d_call: TRBD1; v_call: TRBV20-1; clone_size: -; cdr3_aa: CSATPGQGTDTQYF; cdr3_nt: TGCAGTGCGACCCCGGGACAGGGCACAGATACGCAGTATTTT
j_call: TRBJ2-1; d_call: TRBD2; v_call: TRBV12-3/TRBV12-4; clone_size: -; cdr3_aa: CASNKRASGGHNEQFF; cdr3_nt: TGTGCCAGCAACAAAAGGGCTAGCGGGGGGCACAATGAGCAGTTCTTC
j_call: TRBJ2-2; d_call: -; v_call: TRBV27; clone_size: many; cdr3_aa: CASTRAGSNGELFF; cdr3_nt: TGTGCCAGCACTCGAGCCGGGTCGAACGGGGAGCTGTTTTTT
j_call: TRBJ1-3; d_call: -; v_call: TRBV20-1; clone_size: few; cdr3_aa: CSARPGLSGNTIYF; cdr3_nt: TGCAGTGCGCGACCCGGCCTCTCTGGAAACACCATATATTTT
j_call: TRBJ1-5; d_call: TRBD1; v_call: TRBV19; clone_size: -; cdr3_aa: CASSIEEGAWGNQPQHF; cdr3_nt: TGTGCCAGTAGTATAGAAGAGGGGGCGTGGGGCAATCAGCCCCAGCATTTT
j_call: TRBJ2-4; d_call: -; v_call: TRBV29-1; clone_size: -; cdr3_aa: CSVRGLDIQYF; cdr3_nt: TGCAGCGTTAGAGGGTTGGACATTCAGTACTTC
j_call: TRBJ2-1; d_call: TRBD1; v_call: TRBV11-2; clone_size: many; cdr3_aa: CASSLGQLDEQFF; cdr3_nt: TGTGCCAGCAGCTTGGGACAGCTCGATGAGCAGTTCTTC
j_call: TRBJ2-7; d_call: TRBD1; v_call: TRBV6-1; clone_size: few; cdr3_aa: CASRLGQTLVFRHEQYF; cdr3_nt: TGTGCCAGCAGACTGGGACAGACCCTAGTCTTTCGGCACGAGCAGTACTTC
j_call: TRBJ2-2; d_call: -; v_call: TRBV27; clone_size: few; cdr3_aa: CASTLGAGGGELFF; cdr3_nt: TGTGCCAGCACCCTAGGGGCCGGAGGAGGGGAGCTGTTTTTT
j_call: TRBJ2-5; d_call: TRBD2; v_call: TRBV5-1; clone_size: few; cdr3_aa: CASSPWGREESQETQYF; cdr3_nt: TGCGCCAGCAGCCCCTGGGGGCGGGAGGAAAGCCAAGAGACCCAGTACTTC
j_call: TRBJ2-2; d_call: -; v_call: TRBV11-2; clone_size: many; cdr3_aa: CASSLLFGPNTGELFF; cdr3_nt: TGTGCCAGCAGCTTACTTTTCGGGCCAAACACCGGGGAGCTGTTTTTT
j_call: TRBJ1-2; d_call: -; v_call: TRBV6-1; clone_size: many; cdr3_aa: CASQKGGSVNYGYTF; cdr3_nt: TGTGCCAGCCAAAAGGGGGGCAGCGTTAACTATGGCTACACCTTC
j_call: TRBJ2-3; d_call: -; v_call: TRBV6-2/TRBV6-3; clone_size: many; cdr3_aa: CASSYRDTDTQYF; cdr3_nt: TGTGCCAGCAGTTACCGGGACACAGATACGCAGTATTTT
j_call: TRBJ1-3; d_call: TRBD1; v_call: TRBV19; clone_size: few; cdr3_aa: CASSAVTGQAGNTIYF; cdr3_nt: TGTGCCAGTAGTGCAGTTACAGGACAGGCTGGAAACACCATATATTTT
j_call: TRBJ1-6; d_call: TRBD1; v_call: TRBV5-1; clone_size: -; cdr3_aa: CASSQPSSGTGGSPLHF; cdr3_nt: TGCGCCAGCAGCCAGCCGTCTTCCGGGACAGGGGGTTCACCCCTCCACTTT
j_call: TRBJ2-2; d_call: -; v_call: TRBV3-1; clone_size: few; cdr3_aa: CASSQAGANTGELFF; cdr3_nt: TGTGCCAGCAGCCAAGCGGGCGCGAACACCGGGGAGCTGTTTTTT
j_call: TRBJ1-4; d_call: -; v_call: TRBV20-1; clone_size: many; cdr3_aa: CSASTGAANEKLFF; cdr3_nt: TGCAGTGCTAGTACGGGAGCGGCTAATGAAAAACTGTTTTTT
j_call: TRBJ1-6; d_call: TRBD1; v_call: TRBV27; clone_size: -; cdr3_aa: CASSLGGQYNSPLHF; cdr3_nt: TGTGCCAGCAGTTTAGGGGGACAGTATAATTCACCCCTCCACTTT
j_call: TRBJ2-2; d_call: TRBD1; v_call: TRBV11-2; clone_size: many; cdr3_aa: CASSSDRGRIGELFF; cdr3_nt: TGTGCCAGCAGCTCGGACAGGGGGCGGATCGGGGAGCTGTTTTTT
j_call: TRBJ2-2; d_call: TRBD1; v_call: TRBV5-5; clone_size: few; cdr3_aa: CASRLKGASNTGELFF; cdr3_nt: TGTGCCAGCAGACTCAAGGGGGCGAGCAACACCGGGGAGCTGTTTTTT
j_call: TRBJ2-2; d_call: -; v_call: TRBV24-1; clone_size: few; cdr3_aa: CATSDPGRGELFF; cdr3_nt: TGTGCCACCAGTGACCCTGGACGCGGGGAGCTGTTTTTT
j_call: TRBJ2-7; d_call: TRBD1; v_call: TRBV15; clone_size: many; cdr3_aa: CATSAPGTGENEQYF; cdr3_nt: TGTGCCACCAGCGCCCCGGGGACAGGGGAGAACGAGCAGTACTTC
j_call: TRBJ2-1; d_call: TRBD2; v_call: TRBV25-1; clone_size: few; cdr3_aa: CASSEWTSGTYNEQFF; cdr3_nt: TGTGCCAGCAGTGAATGGACTAGCGGGACCTACAATGAGCAGTTCTTC
j_call: TRBJ1-2; d_call: TRBD1; v_call: TRBV7-8; clone_size: few; cdr3_aa: CASSAHRGDGYTF; cdr3_nt: TGTGCCAGCAGCGCCCACAGGGGAGACGGCTACACCTTC
j_call: TRBJ2-1; d_call: -; v_call: TRBV27; clone_size: many; cdr3_aa: CASVGNNEQFF; cdr3_nt: TGTGCCAGCGTAGGAAACAATGAGCAGTTCTTC
j_call: TRBJ1-1; d_call: -; v_call: TRBV4-2; clone_size: many; cdr3_aa: CAVQGLPDTEAFF; cdr3_nt: TGTGCCGTTCAGGGACTCCCTGACACTGAAGCTTTCTTT
j_call: TRBJ2-3; d_call: -; v_call: TRBV28; clone_size: many; cdr3_aa: CASTPPGASTDTQYF; cdr3_nt: TGTGCCAGCACGCCCCCCGGGGCTAGCACAGATACGCAGTATTTT
j_call: TRBJ2-3; d_call: TRBD2; v_call: TRBV28; clone_size: many; cdr3_aa: CASKSSGRADTQYF; cdr3_nt: TGTGCCAGCAAATCTAGCGGGAGGGCAGATACGCAGTATTTT
j_call: TRBJ2-7; d_call: -; v_call: TRBV5-1; clone_size: -; cdr3_aa: CASSLADFHEQYF; cdr3_nt: TGCGCCAGCAGCTTGGCGGACTTCCACGAGCAGTACTTC
j_call: TRBJ2-7; d_call: TRBD2; v_call: TRBV20-1; clone_size: many; cdr3_aa: CSASDLAVYEQYF; cdr3_nt: TGCAGTGCTAGTGATCTAGCGGTCTACGAGCAGTACTTC
j_call: TRBJ2-1; d_call: TRBD1; v_call: TRBV28; clone_size: -; cdr3_aa: CASSPPDRGHYEQFF; cdr3_nt: TGTGCCAGCAGTCCACCGGACAGGGGGCACTATGAGCAGTTCTTC
j_call: TRBJ1-5; d_call: -; v_call: TRBV6-1; clone_size: -; cdr3_aa: CASSQDPSWGNQPQHF; cdr3_nt: TGTGCCAGCAGTCAAGATCCCTCATGGGGCAATCAGCCCCAGCATTTT
j_call: TRBJ1-5; d_call: -; v_call: TRBV27; clone_size: -; cdr3_aa: CASSLWGQGRRSQPQHF; cdr3_nt: TGTGCCAGCAGTTTATGGGGGCAGGGGAGGCGAAGTCAGCCCCAGCATTTT
j_call: TRBJ2-3; d_call: -; v_call: TRBV6-1; clone_size: many; cdr3_aa: CASSYTGGYTDTQYF; cdr3_nt: TGTGCCAGCAGTTATACGGGGGGCTACACAGATACGCAGTATTTT
j_call: TRBJ1-2; d_call: TRBD1; v_call: TRBV29-1; clone_size: -; cdr3_aa: CSAVGQDNYGYTF; cdr3_nt: TGCAGCGCAGTAGGACAGGACAACTATGGCTACACCTTC
j_call: TRBJ1-1; d_call: -; v_call: TRBV20-1; clone_size: many; cdr3_aa: CSDNQGKTEAFF; cdr3_nt: TGCAGTGATAACCAGGGGAAGACTGAAGCTTTCTTT
j_call: TRBJ2-7; d_call: -; v_call: TRBV7-2; clone_size: many; cdr3_aa: CASSLNNYEQYF; cdr3_nt: TGTGCCAGCAGCTTAAACAACTACGAGCAGTACTTC
j_call: TRBJ1-1; d_call: -; v_call: TRBV27; clone_size: few; cdr3_aa: CASSLYTENTEAFF; cdr3_nt: TGTGCCAGCAGTCTCTATACAGAGAACACTGAAGCTTTCTTT
j_call: TRBJ2-1; d_call: TRBD2; v_call: TRBV3-1; clone_size: -; cdr3_aa: CASSQGIGGRRDEQFF; cdr3_nt: TGTGCCAGCAGCCAAGGTATCGGGGGGAGGAGGGATGAGCAGTTCTTC
j_call: TRBJ2-5; d_call: TRBD1; v_call: TRBV12-5; clone_size: -; cdr3_aa: CASGSDRGGTQYF; cdr3_nt: TGTGCTAGTGGTTCCGACAGGGGGGGGACCCAGTACTTC
j_call: TRBJ1-1; d_call: -; v_call: TRBV7-2; clone_size: many; cdr3_aa: CASSLEGGGHFPPFF; cdr3_nt: TGTGCCAGCAGCTTAGAGGGGGGGGGACACTTCCCCCCTTTCTTT
j_call: TRBJ2-6; d_call: -; v_call: TRBV5-1; clone_size: few; cdr3_aa: CASSLQQSFYSGANVLTF; cdr3_nt: TGCGCCAGCAGCTTGCAGCAGAGCTTCTACTCTGGGGCCAACGTCCTGACTTTC
j_call: TRBJ2-3; d_call: -; v_call: TRBV3-1; clone_size: many; cdr3_aa: CASSLRAGNTDTQYF; cdr3_nt: TGTGCCAGCAGCCTCAGGGCGGGGAACACAGATACGCAGTATTTT
j_call: TRBJ2-2; d_call: -; v_call: TRBV5-1; clone_size: -; cdr3_aa: CASSPLTNHGELFF; cdr3_nt: TGCGCCAGCAGCCCGCTGACAAACCACGGGGAGCTGTTTTTT
j_call: TRBJ2-7; d_call: -; v_call: TRBV6-5; clone_size: few; cdr3_aa: CASSSQGFHYEQYF; cdr3_nt: TGTGCCAGCAGTTCCCAGGGGTTTCACTACGAGCAGTACTTC
j_call: TRBJ1-1; d_call: -; v_call: TRBV25-1; clone_size: -; cdr3_aa: CASSETIMNTEAFF; cdr3_nt: TGTGCCAGCAGTGAAACCATTATGAACACTGAAGCTTTCTTT
j_call: TRBJ2-5; d_call: -; v_call: TRBV6-1; clone_size: -; cdr3_aa: CASSERTEAETQYF; cdr3_nt: TGTGCCAGCAGTGAACGGACAGAGGCGGAGACCCAGTACTTC
j_call: TRBJ1-3; d_call: -; v_call: TRBV28; clone_size: many; cdr3_aa: CASSPPGQGIYPTHSGNTIYF; cdr3_nt: TGTGCCAGCAGTCCGCCGGGGCAGGGAATTTACCCCACCCACTCTGGAAACACCATATATTTT
j_call: TRBJ2-1; d_call: TRBD2; v_call: TRBV7-2; clone_size: many; cdr3_aa: CASSLWTSAYNEQFF; cdr3_nt: TGTGCCAGCAGCTTATGGACTAGCGCCTACAATGAGCAGTTCTTC
j_call: TRBJ2-5; d_call: -; v_call: TRBV20-1; clone_size: few; cdr3_aa: CNARPLGETQYF; cdr3_nt: TGCAATGCTAGACCCTTGGGGGAGACCCAGTACTTC
j_call: TRBJ1-5; d_call: TRBD1; v_call: TRBV4-2; clone_size: -; cdr3_aa: CASSQETGGAYSNQPQHF; cdr3_nt: TGTGCCAGCAGCCAAGAGACAGGGGGTGCCTATAGCAATCAGCCCCAGCATTTT